Below, 10 T cell receptor beta chains from the same sample are listed, as sequenced in a study of blood T cell repertoires in COVID-19 (dated by TCRdb to between 2020 and 2021). Library preparation was by the immunoSEQ multiplex PCR assay. TCRdb's version of the immuneACCESS table is confined to in-frame rearrangements and falls short of the full clone set. An unresolved V gene accounts for under half of the shortfall where checked; the remainder is of unknown origin. The sample has about 250,000 clones on record, about 83% of them singletons. The ten largest account for about 6% of the sample. What was sequenced was peripheral blood. These receptors were taken from a woman older than 75 with COVID-19, enrolled during active disease.

This clone was counted a single time. The chain carries TRBV5-1 and TRBJ2-1; D is perhaps TRBD2 (5 bases). The V end lost 0 bases, the J end lost 2 bases, and 9 bases lay between the germline ends. The CDR3 sequence is 15 residues long. Per germline, CDR1 SGHRS and CDR2 YFSETQ. As DNA, the CDR3 is TGCGCCAGCAGCTTGGACGGCGGGCCCTACAATGAGCAGTTCTTC. It encodes CASSLDGGPYNEQFF.

The V and J genes are TRBV19 and TRBJ1-2; D perhaps matches TRBD1 (6 bases). Trimming removed 7 bases from V and 4 bases from J, with 19 bases in between. The germline CDR1 and CDR2 sequences are LNHDA and SQIVND (reference sequence). This CDR3 is 15 amino acids long. CDR3 DNA sequence: TGTGCCAGTACAGAGGGGGTCCGGTCTTCCTATGGCTACACCTTC. Translation gives CASTEGVRSSYGYTF.

This clone occurred once. J is TRBJ2-3 and V is TRBV5-1; 9 positions match TRBD1. The V gene end was trimmed by 4 bases and the J gene end by 0 bases; junction bases not matched to a gene: 9. This CDR3 is 17 amino acids long. CDR1 is SGHRS, CDR2 YFSETQ, per germline. The CDR3 nucleotides are TGCGCCAGCAGCCCGGTGGCAGGACAGGGGAGCACAGATACGCAGTATTTT. Translating gives CASSPVAGQGSTDTQYF.

This rearrangement joins TRBV6-2 or TRBV6-3 to TRBJ2-7; a weak D match, TRBD2 (6 bases). Looked up from germline, CDR1 is MNHEY and CDR2 is SVGEGT. CDR3 size: 13 residues. V was trimmed by 6 bases and J by 3 bases, leaving 12 bases between them. The DNA of the CDR3 is TGTGCCAGCAGCCTCGGACTACTCTACGAGCAGTACTTC. As protein: CASSLGLLYEQYF.

CDR3 nucleotides: TGTGCCAGCAGTGAAGTCTACTCCTATAATTCACCCCTCCACTTT. Translated, it gives CASSEVYSYNSPLHF. The chain employs TRBV6-1 and TRBJ1-6; the D is unclear. Trimming stripped 1 base from V and 0 bases from J, with 4 bases between. The CDR3 is 15 residues long. Germline CDR1 reads MNHNS; CDR2 reads SASEGT.

The rearrangement uses TRBV9 and TRBJ1-4, with 8 bases fitting TRBD1. Trimming removed 1 base from V and 7 bases from J; junction bases left unmatched: 3. Per germline, CDR1 SGDLS and CDR2 YYNGEE. The CDR3 runs to 14 residues. CDR3: CASSVNGQGEKLFF. DNA for the CDR3: TGTGCCAGCAGCGTAAACGGACAGGGTGAAAAACTGTTTTTT.

The chain combines TRBV18 with TRBJ2-5; TRBD1 is a possible D gene (5 bases). Per the germline V gene, CDR1 is KGHSH and CDR2 is LQKENI. The CDR3 is made up of 14 amino acids. V dropped 3 bases and J dropped 4 bases, with 12 bases sitting between them. CDR3 bases: TGTGCCAGCTCACCGCAGGGCGGTGGAGAGACCCAGTACTTC. This translates into CASSPQGGGETQYF.

In this sample, this clone turned up once. This chain joins TRBV6-1 and TRBJ2-2; 9 bases are a match to TRBD1. The CDR3 length is 14 residues. The J segment lost 8 bases and the V segment lost 3 bases, leaving 4 bases of the junction unmatched. Germline CDR1 and CDR2: MNHNS and SASEGT. The CDR3 nucleotides are TGTGCCAGCAGTGACCGACAGGGGGTTGGGGAGCTGTTTTTT. Its protein is CASSDRQGVGELFF.

As DNA, the CDR3 is TGTGCCAGCAGTTATTCCCCAGGCGAGCAGTACTTC. Its translation is CASSYSPGEQYF. The chain joins TRBV12-3 or TRBV12-4 to TRBJ2-7; no reliable D call. The CDR3 totals 12 residues. Trimming shortened V by 4 bases and J by 6 bases, and 10 bases separated the two germline ends.

The V gene is TRBV28, the J gene TRBJ1-2, with 9 bases identical to TRBD1. This CDR3 is 16 amino acids long. V shed 4 bases, J shed 3 bases, and the junction held 9 bases outside the gene matches. Germline CDR1 reads MDHEN; CDR2 reads SYDVKM. This CDR3 is CASSSAGTGTHYGYTF. CDR3 DNA: TGTGCCAGCAGTTCGGCCGGGACAGGGACGCACTATGGCTACACCTTC.